One sample yielded the 16 T cell receptor beta chains listed below, sequenced in a study of cytomegalovirus exposure and HLA in healthy donors. 60 Vbeta and 13 Jbeta primers were used in PCR. Produced via immunoSEQ multiplex PCR; TCRdb's table is partial and in-frame only. The profile shows about 120,000 clones, around 75% of them singletons. Sequencing input: PBMCs. These TCRs come from a man aged 25 to 40 in good health and CMV-seronegative.

The chain carries TRBV9 and TRBJ1-2, with 7 bases that match TRBD1. In germline, CDR1 is SGDLS, CDR2 YYNGEE. CDR3 length equals 16 residues. Trimming at V came to 4 bases and at J to 0 bases, leaving 9 bases not matched to a gene. The CDR3 coding sequence is TGTGCCAGCAGCCCCAAAGAAACAGGGGCTAACTATGGCTACACCTTC. Protein product: CASSPKETGANYGYTF.

The V call is TRBV7-2, the J call TRBJ1-2; 9 bases line up with TRBD1. The germline CDR1 and CDR2 sequences are SGHTA and FQGNSA. There are 17 residues in the CDR3. J gave up 5 bases and V 5 bases, and 15 bases lay outside the gene matches. As DNA, the CDR3 is TGTGCCAGCAGCCCGAACCGGACAGGGGCCATTAGTTATGGCTACACCTTC. As protein: CASSPNRTGAISYGYTF.

The V gene is TRBV10-1, the J gene TRBJ2-1; possible D gene TRBD2, 6 bases. This CDR3 has 13 amino acids. Germline lookup yields CDR1 WNHNN and CDR2 SYGVQD (reference sequence). V lost 2 bases and J 5 bases, leaving 7 bases between the germline ends. The CDR3 loop is CASSEGEDNEQFF. The CDR3 nucleotides are TGCGCCAGCAGTGAGGGGGAGGACAATGAGCAGTTCTTC.

The chain combines TRBV2 with TRBJ1-4; TRBD1 is a possible D gene (6 bases). V was trimmed by 6 bases and J by 8 bases, leaving 16 bases between them. CDR1 and CDR2 from the germline V gene are SNHLY and FYNNEI. The CDR3 spans 14 residues. In nucleotides, the CDR3 is TGTGCCAGCAGCACCCGGGGGGGCGGAGAAAAACTGTTTTTT. It codes for CASSTRGGGEKLFF.

This clone was observed a few times. One end of the junction varies from germline; a read error may be responsible. The chain joins TRBV7-9 to TRBJ1-2; maybe TRBD1 (6 bases). Germline V lookup: CDR1 SEHNR, CDR2 FQNEAQ (reference sequence). The CDR3 consists of 13 residues. CDR3 DNA sequence: TGTTCCAGCAGCCGATCGGGGGGCGGCGGCTACACCTTC. It yields the protein CSSSRSGGGGYTF.

The V call is TRBV7-9, the J call TRBJ2-3; 11 bases match TRBD2. The CDR3 is 14 residues long. Germline assignment: CDR1 SEHNR and CDR2 FQNEAQ (reference sequence). The V segment lost 4 bases and the J segment 4 bases; nucleotides outside the gene matches: 1. The CDR3, as DNA: TGTGCCAGCAGCTCGACTAGCGGGGCAGATACGCAGTATTTT. It yields the protein CASSSTSGADTQYF.

As regards this clone: Other DNA sequences in this sample translate to the same CDR3. This chain uses TRBV5-1 with TRBJ2-1; 7 bases fit TRBD1. This CDR3 has 14 amino acids. Germline assignment: CDR1 SGHRS and CDR2 YFSETQ. V lost 4 bases to trimming and J lost 2 bases; unmatched junction nucleotides: 3. CDR3 bases: TGCGCCAGCAGCGGGGGACAGACCTACAATGAGCAGTTCTTC. Translation gives CASSGGQTYNEQFF.

The chain is built from TRBV7-2 and TRBJ2-3, with a possible D match to TRBD1 (6 bases). Germline V lookup: CDR1 SGHTA, CDR2 FQGNSA. The CDR3 sequence is 15 residues long. The V gene lost 2 bases and the J gene lost 4 bases, with 13 bases spanning the gap. The CDR3 here is CASSLQQGRPDTQYF. Here the CDR3 DNA reads TGTGCCAGCAGCTTACAACAGGGTAGGCCAGATACGCAGTATTTT.

This sequence joins TRBV28 and TRBJ1-2, with D perhaps matching TRBD1 (5 bases). The germline CDR1 and CDR2 sequences are MDHEN and SYDVKM. The V end was cut by 10 bases, the J end by 4 bases, with 19 bases between. This CDR3 spans 14 amino acids. The CDR3 DNA follows: TGTGCCACAGGACGCCCAGGACAAATCTATGGCTACACCTTC. It codes for CATGRPGQIYGYTF.

The rearrangement joins TRBV28 to TRBJ1-2; D gene uncertain. Germline CDR1 MDHEN, CDR2 SYDVKM. V lost 5 bases and J lost 1, with 5 bases in between. This CDR3 spans 12 amino acids. CDR3 in amino acids: CASSPGNYGYTF. CDR3 coding DNA: TGTGCCAGCAGTCCGGGTAACTATGGCTACACCTTC.

The chain recombines TRBV10-2 with TRBJ1-2; tentative D call: TRBD1 (6 bases). The CDR3 totals 12 residues. Trimming stripped 6 bases from V and 7 bases from J, with 12 bases between. From germline, CDR1 is WSHSY and CDR2 SAAADI. In DNA form, the CDR3 reads TGCGCCAGCAGGAACAGGGCCTCTGGCTACACCTTC. It is translated as CASRNRASGYTF.

The V gene is TRBV5-4, the J gene TRBJ1-1, with D possibly matching TRBD1 (5 bases). The CDR3 has 15 amino acids. V was trimmed by 4 bases and J by 1 base, leaving 14 bases between them. Germline lookup yields CDR1 SGHNT and CDR2 YYREEE (reference sequence). CDR3 sequence reads: CASSPAGGANTEAFF. DNA of the CDR3: TGTGCCAGCAGCCCCGCGGGAGGGGCGAACACTGAAGCTTTCTTT.

The rearrangement links TRBV7-9 to TRBJ2-6; D uncertain. The length of the CDR3 is 15 residues. The V end was cut by 5 bases, the J end by 2 bases, with 10 bases between. Germline CDR1 and CDR2: SEHNR and FQNEAQ (reference sequence). The CDR3 bases are TGTGCCAGCAGCGACTCGTTTGCTGGGGCCAACGTCCTGACTTTC. As protein: CASSDSFAGANVLTF.

The chain carries TRBV30 and TRBJ2-7, with D maybe TRBD2 (7 bases). Trimming cost V 4 bases and J 2 bases, with 15 bases left between them. Germline CDR1 and CDR2: GTSNPN and SVGIG (reference sequence). CDR3 length equals 14 residues. The CDR3 DNA is TGTGCCTGGACGAGGGGGGGAACCGCCTACGAGCAGTACTTC. This encodes CAWTRGGTAYEQYF. The full variable domain, its missing parts supplied by reference TRBV30 and TRBJ2-7, is SQTIHQWPATLVQPVGSPLSLECTVEGTSNPNLYWYRQAAGRGLQLLFYSVGIGQISSEVPQNLSASRPQDRQFILSSKKLLLSDSGFYLCAWTRGGTAYEQYFGPGTRLTVT.

The chain employs TRBV29-1 and TRBJ2-3, with a weak D call TRBD2 (5 bases). V lost 3 bases and J 0 bases, leaving 7 bases between the germline ends. Germline assignment: CDR1 SQVTM and CDR2 ANQGSEA. CDR3 size: 13 residues. DNA for the CDR3: TGCAGCGTTGACAGCGGTAGCACAGATACGCAGTATTTT. The encoded protein is CSVDSGSTDTQYF.

The V call is TRBV6-5, the J call TRBJ2-5, with 7 bases that match TRBD2. V lost 7 bases and J lost 7; bases outside the gene matches: 15. The CDR3 sequence is 15 residues long. Looked up from germline, CDR1 is MNHEY and CDR2 is SVGAGI. CDR3 sequence (DNA): TGTGCCAGCACTTTCCTTGGGGGAGGGGAGGGGACCCAGTACTTC. It specifies CASTFLGGGEGTQYF.